The 10 T cell receptor beta chains presented below share a single source sample, sequenced in a study of shared clonotypes between healthy human individuals. TCRdb's table, derived via immunoSEQ multiplex PCR, lists solely in-frame clones and lacks some. Of roughly 720,000 clones listed, roughly 91% are singletons. The sample was memory CD8+ T cells from PBMCs. Regarding subset: CD45RO+ cells pooled with CCR7-negative TemRA cells. Receptors originate from a young man in good health. Some clones in this sample may be carry-over from other donors' samples.

The J gene is TRBJ2-1, the V gene TRBV27, with D maybe TRBD1 (5 bases). CDR1 is MNHEY, CDR2 SMNVEV, per germline (reference sequence). Between the trimmed V and J ends, which lost 0 bases and 10 bases, there was a span of 10 bases. This CDR3 contains 13 residues. This CDR3 reads CASSLSQGGEQFF. The CDR3 coding sequence is TGTGCCAGCAGTTTATCGCAGGGCGGAGAGCAGTTCTTC.

As regards this clone: Within the sample, other DNA sequences also encode this same CDR3. The chain is built from TRBV6-1 and TRBJ2-7; D is undetermined. Trimming left V 0 bases short and J 4 bases short, with 7 bases between. The CDR3 loop spans 13 amino acids. The germline gives CDR1 MNHNS, CDR2 SASEGT. The CDR3 spells CASSEAPPYEQYF. CDR3 coding DNA: TGTGCCAGCAGTGAAGCCCCCCCTTACGAGCAGTACTTC.

The sample holds one count of this clone. This sequence joins TRBV19 and TRBJ1-2, with a tentative D call TRBD1 (5 bases). Germline-derived CDR1 and CDR2 are LNHDA and SQIVND (reference sequence). Trimming cost V 1 base and J 4 bases, with 22 bases left between them. This CDR3 is built from 18 residues. The CDR3 sequence is CASSIGHRDPPWVYGYTF. The CDR3 DNA reads TGTGCCAGTAGTATAGGACACCGGGACCCGCCTTGGGTCTATGGCTACACCTTC. Using reference TRBV19 and TRBJ1-2 for the parts outside the CDR3, the full variable domain is DGGITQSPKYLFRKEGQNVTLSCEQNLNHDAMYWYRQDPGQGLRLIYYSQIVNDFQKGDIAEGYSVSREKKESFPLTVTSAQKNPTAFYLCASSIGHRDPPWVYGYTFGSGTRLTVV.

This chain connects TRBV2 to TRBJ1-5; D is undetermined. The V gene lost 5 bases and the J gene lost 4 bases, with 15 bases spanning the gap. Looked up from germline, CDR1 is SNHLY and CDR2 is FYNNEI. The CDR3 length is 15 residues. CDR3 nucleotides: TGTGCCAGCAGTTACGCTCTGGGATTGAATCAGCCCCAGCATTTT. Amino acids: CASSYALGLNQPQHF.

In this sample, this clone turned up once. This chain uses TRBV29-1 with TRBJ2-7; possibly TRBD1 for D (6 bases). Germline values: CDR1 SQVTM, CDR2 ANQGSEA. Trimming left V 4 bases short and J 6 bases short, with 10 bases between. The CDR3 is 11 residues long. This CDR3 is CSVVTGPEQYF. In DNA, the CDR3 is TGCAGCGTTGTAACAGGGCCCGAGCAGTACTTC.

The rearrangement uses TRBV29-1 and TRBJ2-1; D call uncertain. The V end lost 6 bases, the J end lost 7 bases, and 10 bases lay between the germline ends. Germline V gives CDR1 SQVTM, CDR2 ANQGSEA. CDR3 length equals 11 residues. The CDR3 spells CSVLSWNEQFF. Written as DNA, the CDR3 is TGCAGCGTCCTATCCTGGAATGAGCAGTTCTTC.

This clone was counted once. CDR3: CASSLGVAGYTF. The CDR3 DNA sequence: TGTGCCAGCAGCCTGGGGGTCGCCGGCTACACCTTC. This sequence joins TRBV5-5 and TRBJ1-2; weak D call: TRBD1 (5 bases). There are 12 residues in the CDR3. V was clipped by 4 bases and J by 8 bases, with 12 bases between them. Germline CDR1 reads SGHKS; CDR2 reads YYEKEE (reference sequence).

CDR3 in amino acids: CASSLYITGELFF. CDR3 coding DNA: TGTGCCAGCAGCCTCTACATTACCGGGGAGCTGTTTTTT. This chain connects TRBV13 to TRBJ2-2; D is undetermined. The CDR3 covers 13 residues. Trimming pared 5 bases from V and 5 bases from J, leaving 9 bases between. The germline gives CDR1 PRHDT, CDR2 FYEKMQ (reference sequence).

This chain uses TRBV9 with TRBJ1-1, with D uncertain. V was shortened by 4 bases and J by 0 bases, with 16 bases between the two germline ends. CDR3 size: 16 residues. From germline, CDR1 is SGDLS and CDR2 YYNGEE. DNA for the CDR3: TGTGCCAGCAGCCTTGGGTTTGGGAACATGAACACTGAAGCTTTCTTT. Its protein is CASSLGFGNMNTEAFF.

V usage is TRBV28 and J usage is TRBJ1-5; D might be TRBD1 (5 bases). Trimming shortened V by 6 bases and J by 6 bases, and 15 bases separated the two germline ends. Germline CDR1 and CDR2: MDHEN and SYDVKM. This CDR3 contains 14 residues. The CDR3 nucleotides read TGTGCCAGCAGGCAGGGTGCTTACAGTCAGCCCCAGCATTTT. Protein product: CASRQGAYSQPQHF.